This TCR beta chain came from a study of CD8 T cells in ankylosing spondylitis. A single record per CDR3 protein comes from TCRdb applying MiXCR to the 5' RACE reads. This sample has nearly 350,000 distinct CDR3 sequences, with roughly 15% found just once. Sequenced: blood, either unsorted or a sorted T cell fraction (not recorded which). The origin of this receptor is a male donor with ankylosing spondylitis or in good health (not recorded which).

As DNA, the CDR3 is TGTGCCAGCAGCTCCACCCTGAAGCCCTATGGCTACACCTTC. Its protein product is CASSSTLKPYGYTF. The V gene is TRBV11-2, the J gene TRBJ1-2, with D unclear. The CDR3 covers 14 residues. Germline V gives CDR1 SGHAT, CDR2 FQNNGV. V was shortened by 4 bases and J by 4 bases, with 13 bases between the two germline ends.